These 20 T cell receptor beta chains share one sample of origin, sequenced in a study of patients and donors after allogeneic stem cell transplantation. TCRdb fed the RT-PCR reads into MiXCR, producing one record per CDR3 protein. The data contain about a million distinct CDR3 sequences, over 15% of them seen just once; the ten biggest clones take up under 6.5%. The sequencing input was blood, either unsorted or a sorted T cell fraction (not recorded which). Receptors originate from a human donor who was either an allogeneic HSCT recipient or a stem cell or donor lymphocyte infusion donor (not recorded which). It is not recorded whose cells these are; they may come from a transplant donor.

The J gene is TRBJ2-1, the V gene TRBV12-3 or TRBV12-4; 8 bases line up with TRBD2. With V trimmed by 2 bases and J by 4 bases, 7 bases remained unmatched. CDR3 length: 16 residues. The CDR3: CASSLNPGGLYNEQFF. The CDR3 DNA follows: TGTGCCAGCAGTTTAAATCCGGGGGGGCTTTACAATGAGCAGTTCTTC.

V is TRBV24-1 and J is TRBJ1-5; TRBD1 matches at 7 bases. This CDR3 has 16 amino acids. Looked up from germline, CDR1 is KGHDR and CDR2 is SFDVKD. After removal of 3 bases from V and 2 bases from J, the junction contained 6 bases not matched to a gene. CDR3 protein: CATSDPRGGGNQPQHF. CDR3 DNA sequence: TGTGCCACCAGTGATCCCAGGGGGGGCGGCAATCAGCCCCAGCATTTT.

The V and J genes are TRBV5-1 and TRBJ2-1, with 9 bases lining up with TRBD2. Germline-derived CDR1 and CDR2 are SGHRS and YFSETQ. This CDR3 region has 13 residues. V trimming: 7 bases; J trimming: 7 bases; junction bases outside the gene matches: 6. CDR3 in amino acids: CASWGTSPNEQFF. DNA of the CDR3: TGCGCCAGCTGGGGGACTAGCCCGAATGAGCAGTTCTTC.

This rearrangement joins TRBV5-1 to TRBJ2-7; D ambiguous. The V end was cut by 0 bases, the J end by 6 bases, with 10 bases between. CDR1 and CDR2 (germline): SGHRS, YFSETQ. The CDR3 has 13 residues. CDR3 coding DNA: TGCGCCAGCAGCTTGGAGTGGGATAGCGAGCAGTACTTC. Amino acid sequence: CASSLEWDSEQYF.

This clonotype was detected only a few times. The rearrangement links TRBV12-3 or TRBV12-4 to TRBJ2-7; possibly TRBD1 for D (6 bases). V lost 4 bases and J lost 4, with 17 bases in between. CDR3 size: 15 residues. The CDR3 spells CASSSRTALPYEQYF. The CDR3 coding sequence is TGTGCCAGCAGTTCCCGGACAGCCCTTCCTTACGAGCAGTACTTC.

The rearrangement joins TRBV29-1 to TRBJ2-7; 8 nucleotides align to TRBD2. CDR1 is SQVTM, CDR2 ANQGSEA, per germline. V was pared by 2 bases and J by 7 bases, with 10 bases of the junction left unmatched. This CDR3 is 14 amino acids long. As DNA, the CDR3 is TGCAGCGTTGAATTGGGCGGGGGGTACGGAGAGCAGTACTTC. This sequence encodes CSVELGGGYGEQYF.

The chain employs TRBV29-1 and TRBJ1-1, with TRBD1 matching over 9 bases. V was clipped by 0 bases and J by 4 bases; unmatched bases: 3. This CDR3 has 14 amino acids. Germline CDR1 reads SQVTM; CDR2 reads ANQGSEA. CDR3: CSVEEDRGGTEAFF. CDR3 nucleotide sequence: TGCAGCGTTGAAGAGGACAGGGGAGGCACTGAAGCTTTCTTT.

This clonotype was observed a handful of times. The J gene is TRBJ1-2, the V gene TRBV6-4, with 7 bases aligning to TRBD1. The junction had 9 bases not matched to a gene; V was cut back by 6 bases and J by 5 bases. The CDR3 runs to 14 residues. CDR1 and CDR2 from the germline V gene are MRHNA and SNTAGT. CDR3 in DNA: TGTGCCAGCAGAAATACAGGGGCTGGATATGGCTACACCTTC. It encodes CASRNTGAGYGYTF.

This clonotype was detected a few times. The rearrangement joins TRBV11-2 to TRBJ2-1, with 9 nucleotides matching TRBD2. The CDR3 runs 16 residues. With V trimmed by 3 bases and J by 9 bases, 12 bases remained unmatched. In germline, CDR1 is SGHAT, CDR2 FQNNGV. The CDR3 DNA reads TGTGCCAGCAGCTTCGCTTCTAGCGGGAAGAAGGTTGAGCAGTTCTTC. Protein product: CASSFASSGKKVEQFF. The full variable domain, completed using reference TRBV11-2 and TRBJ2-1, is EAGVAQSPRYKIIEKRQSVAFWCNPISGHATLYWYQQILGQGPKLLIQFQNNGVVDDSQLPKDRFSAERLKGVDSTLKIQPAKLEDSAVYLCASSFASSGKKVEQFFGPGTRLTVL.

The rearrangement links TRBV12-3 or TRBV12-4 to TRBJ1-2; D perhaps matches TRBD1 (6 bases). The CDR3 covers 13 residues. V was clipped by 7 bases and J by 6 bases, with 15 bases between them. The CDR3 loop is CASTSERGDGYTF. The CDR3 nucleotides read TGTGCCAGCACATCAGAAAGGGGGGATGGCTACACCTTC.

This clonotype turned up a few times. This chain links TRBV20-1 with TRBJ2-2; 7 bases align to TRBD2. The CDR3 contains 14 residues. After removal of 1 base from V and 6 bases from J, the junction contained 5 bases not matched to a gene. The germline V gene encodes CDR1 DFQATT and CDR2 SNEGSKA (reference sequence). This chain's CDR3 is CSARGTRGPGELFF. The DNA of the CDR3 is TGCAGTGCTAGAGGGACTAGGGGCCCCGGGGAGCTGTTTTTT.

This clonotype was counted between two and nine times. The chain uses TRBV27 and TRBJ1-5, with D perhaps TRBD1 (5 bases). Germline V gene sequence: CDR1 MNHEY, CDR2 SMNVEV (reference sequence). The CDR3 loop spans 12 amino acids. The V end lost 3 bases, the J end lost 7 bases, and 7 bases lay between the germline ends. CDR3 protein: CASSFWGQPQHF. In DNA, the CDR3 is TGTGCCAGCAGTTTTTGGGGGCAGCCCCAGCATTTT.

This clonotype was recorded a few times. V is TRBV5-1 and J is TRBJ2-7, with D maybe TRBD1 (6 bases). Trimming removed 4 bases at V and 1 base at J, with 12 bases between. Germline V gene data show CDR1 as SGHRS and CDR2 as YFSETQ. The CDR3 runs to 14 residues. CDR3 nucleotides: TGCGCCAGCAGCACCGGGGACAATTCCTACGAGCAGTACTTC. Its protein product is CASSTGDNSYEQYF.

This clonotype came up a few times. V is TRBV4-1 and J is TRBJ2-7; perhaps D is TRBD1 or TRBD2 (5 bases each). Trimming removed 3 bases from V and 2 bases from J, with 20 bases in between. This CDR3 comprises 17 residues. Germline CDR1 and CDR2: MGHRA and YSYEKL. CDR3 loop: CASSQGLQVPGTYEQYF. CDR3 sequence (DNA): TGCGCCAGCAGCCAGGGGTTACAGGTCCCCGGGACCTACGAGCAGTACTTC.

CDR3 sequence (DNA): TGTGCCAGCCGGACAGGGTCGGGAGAGACCCAGTACTTC. It yields the protein CASRTGSGETQYF. The V and J genes are TRBV2 and TRBJ2-5; 8 bases are shared with TRBD1. V was pared by 8 bases and J by 4 bases, with 6 bases of the junction left unmatched. CDR1 SNHLY and CDR2 FYNNEI come from the germline V gene. The CDR3 sequence is 13 residues long.

This clonotype appeared many times. The CDR3 region has the DNA TGCGCCAGCAGCTTCGGACTAGTGGCCGATGAGCAGTTCTTC. It codes for CASSFGLVADEQFF. The V and J genes are TRBV5-1 and TRBJ2-1; 7 bases are shared with TRBD2. The V gene's germline CDR1 is SGHRS and CDR2 YFSETQ. The CDR3 consists of 14 residues. V gave up 2 bases and J gave up 8 bases; unmatched junction bases: 7.

The chain is built from TRBV6-1 and TRBJ2-7; 7 bases fit TRBD1. V was clipped by 7 bases and J by 4 bases; unmatched bases: 7. The CDR3 has 13 residues. Germline CDR1 reads MNHNS; CDR2 reads SASEGT. The CDR3 sequence is CASNHRGGYEQYF. The CDR3, as DNA: TGTGCCAGCAACCACAGGGGCGGGTACGAGCAGTACTTC.

V usage is TRBV20-1 and J usage is TRBJ2-7; D perhaps matches TRBD2 (5 bases). Trimming shortened V by 4 bases and J by 1 base, and 11 bases separated the two germline ends. The CDR3 contains 13 residues. Germline assignment: CDR1 DFQATT and CDR2 SNEGSKA (reference sequence). CDR3 in DNA: TGCAGTGCTACCCCACGAGGGTCCTACGAGCAGTACTTC. As protein: CSATPRGSYEQYF.

This clonotype was picked up a small number of times. The chain combines TRBV5-8 with TRBJ1-1, with D perhaps TRBD1 (6 bases). Germline loops: CDR1 SGHTS, CDR2 YDEGEE. With 1 base removed from V and 1 base from J, the gap between germline ends came to 14 bases. CDR3 length equals 16 residues. The CDR3 spells CASSLIVGRGNTEAFF. In nucleotides, the CDR3 is TGTGCCAGCAGCTTGATTGTTGGCAGGGGGAACACTGAAGCTTTCTTT.

The gene calls are TRBV5-1 and TRBJ1-4; no reliable D call. The V end lost 0 bases, the J end lost 1 base, and 7 bases lay between the germline ends. Germline lookup yields CDR1 SGHRS and CDR2 YFSETQ. The CDR3 totals 15 residues. For the CDR3, the DNA is TGCGCCAGCAGCTTGGAACAGCGAACTAATGAAAAACTGTTTTTT. Its protein is CASSLEQRTNEKLFF.